The clone carrying this T cell receptor beta chain was seen only a few times. Its antigen is unknown. The authors ran a second PCR of about 6 to 11 cycles using a sample-barcoded 5' primer and a J-beta primer mix. MiXCR, run by TCRdb on the 5' RACE reads, gives a single entry per CDR3 protein. There are 700,000 or so distinct CDR3 sequences in the sample; approximately 21% occur only once, and under 25% lies in the top ten. This specimen comes from a study of blood T cells in healthy people across ages. Points from the study as a whole: Older age went with lower TCR beta diversity per million T cells, in a roughly linear way. Higher naive T cell percentage went strongly together with higher TCR beta diversity.

Germline V CDR1 and CDR2: MDHEN, SYDVKM. This CDR3 spans 18 amino acids. Unmatched junction bases numbered 19, after V lost 8 bases and J lost 3 bases. The chain uses TRBV28 and TRBJ1-2, with 9 bases aligning to TRBD1. Input material: blood. This receptor was taken from a man between 65 and 85 years old in good health. This CDR3 reads CASLSDRDRVIFDYGYTF. In DNA form, the CDR3 reads TGTGCCAGCCTTTCCGACCGGGACAGGGTTATATTCGACTATGGCTACACCTTC.